The clone carrying this T cell receptor (beta chain) was found a few times. There are 19 residues in the CDR3. The junction had 11 bases not matched to a gene; V was cut back by 3 bases and J by 2 bases. Germline CDR1 and CDR2: SGHRS and YFSETQ. TCRdb's table, derived via immunoSEQ multiplex PCR, lists solely in-frame clones and lacks some. This repertoire shows 11,000 to 15,000 clones, approximately 70% found once; its top ten account for less than 25%. The data derive from a study of T cells after somatic rescue of genetic block. The receptor was isolated from a boy aged 10-17 years. V usage is TRBV5-1 and J usage is TRBJ2-6, with 10 positions matching TRBD2. Sequencing input: peripheral blood mononuclear cells (PBMCs). CDR3 DNA: TGCGCCAGCAGCTCGATCTGGACTAGCGGAGCTACTGGGGCCAACGTCCTGACTTTC. Translated: CASSSIWTSGATGANVLTF.